These 29 T cell receptor beta chains came from one sample sequenced in a study of T cells in Graves' hyperthyroidism and ophthalmopathy. Template material for amplifying TCR beta CDR3 regions consisted of RNA transcripts. First-round RT-PCR targeting the TCR CDR3 was performed with the HTBI primer set. In TCRdb, the multiplex PCR reads were re-called with MiXCR into one record per CDR3 protein. The sample carries hundreds of thousands of distinct CDR3 sequences, 14% recorded once. The specimen was blood. The receptors were sampled from a young woman with Graves' hyperthyroidism.

In its sample, this clonotype was seen many times. V usage is TRBV13 and J usage is TRBJ1-4, with D hard to call. CDR3 size: 14 residues. Germline CDR1 PRHDT, CDR2 FYEKMQ (reference sequence). V lost 5 bases to trimming and J lost 8 bases, with 15 bases between them. CDR3 coding DNA: TGTGCCAGCAGCCGGGAGGACGGCCGGGAAAAACTGTTTTTT. Translating it yields CASSREDGREKLFF. Full variable domain (remainder filled in from reference TRBV13 and TRBJ1-4): AAGVIQSPRHLIKEKRETATLKCYPIPRHDTVYWYQQGPGQDPQFLISFYEKMQSDKGSIPDRFSAQQFSDYHSELNMSSLELGDSALYFCASSREDGREKLFFGSGTQLSVL.

This clonotype was observed a few times. The DNA for the CDR3 is TGTGCCAGCAGCTTAACGGACCCGGGGAAGGCCGAGCAGTACTTC. Its translation: CASSLTDPGKAEQYF. The chain combines TRBV7-9 with TRBJ2-7; a possible D gene is TRBD2 (5 bases). The CDR3 loop spans 15 amino acids. The V end lost 2 bases, the J end lost 6 bases, and 17 bases lay between the germline ends. The germline V gene has CDR1 SEHNR and CDR2 FQNEAQ (reference sequence). The entire variable domain, with the rest obtained from reference TRBV7-9 and TRBJ2-7, is as follows: DTGVSQNPRHKITKRGQNVTFRCDPISEHNRLYWYRQTLGQGPEFLTYFQNEAQLEKSRLLSDRFSAERPKGSFSTLEIQRTEQGDSAMYLCASSLTDPGKAEQYFGPGTRLTVT.

The J gene is TRBJ2-5, the V gene TRBV30; 12 bases line up with TRBD2. V was pared by 0 bases and J by 4 bases, with 12 bases of the junction left unmatched. This CDR3 region has 18 residues. CDR1 GTSNPN and CDR2 SVGIG come from the germline V gene (reference sequence). The CDR3 sequence is CAWSVWASGRAVGETQYF. In DNA form, the CDR3 reads TGTGCCTGGAGTGTATGGGCTAGCGGGAGGGCCGTGGGAGAGACCCAGTACTTC.

The sample holds many counts of this clonotype. This chain links TRBV11-1 with TRBJ2-1; TRBD2 matches 12 bases. Germline V lookup: CDR1 SGHAT, CDR2 FQDESV (reference sequence). Trimming cost V 2 bases and J 9 bases; bases outside gene matches: 5. The CDR3 loop spans 15 amino acids. The CDR3 protein is CASSLLAGGPSEQFF. The CDR3 DNA is TGTGCCAGCAGCTTACTAGCGGGAGGGCCTAGTGAGCAGTTCTTC.

This clonotype was seen ten or more times. V usage is TRBV6-2 or TRBV6-3 and J usage is TRBJ1-5; D unresolved. V was clipped by 5 bases and J by 11 bases, with 16 bases between them. Germline V gene data show CDR1 as MNHEY and CDR2 as SVGEGT. This CDR3 has 13 amino acids. The CDR3 loop reads CASSPDRTWSQHF. As DNA, the CDR3 is TGTGCCAGCAGTCCCGATAGGACCTGGTCCCAGCATTTT.

This clonotype was detected many times. The chain links TRBV18 to TRBJ2-2; the D is unclear. The CDR3 is 14 residues long. In germline, CDR1 is KGHSH, CDR2 LQKENI. V gave up 3 bases and J gave up 1 base, with 6 bases separating them. CDR3 DNA sequence: TGTGCCAGCTCACCGGACCAGAACACCGGGGAGCTGTTTTTT. Translated, it gives CASSPDQNTGELFF.

The chain links TRBV11-2 to TRBJ1-5; D is ambiguous. V dropped 0 bases and J dropped 4 bases, with 10 bases sitting between them. Germline CDR1 SGHAT, CDR2 FQNNGV. This CDR3 has 15 amino acids. CDR3 loop: CASSLDVRGNQPQHF. CDR3 DNA: TGTGCCAGCAGCTTAGATGTTAGAGGAAATCAGCCCCAGCATTTT.

At least ten counts were recorded for this clonotype. The chain links TRBV7-8 to TRBJ2-7; D uncertain. The CDR3 runs to 12 residues. Trimming took 3 bases from V and 6 from J, leaving 9 bases between them. The germline V gene has CDR1 SGHVS and CDR2 FQNEAQ. CDR3 nucleotides: TGTGCCAGCAGCTTGTGGGAAGTCGAGCAGTACTTC. Protein sequence: CASSLWEVEQYF.

This clonotype appeared a few times. V and J are TRBV2 and TRBJ2-1; the match to TRBD2 covers 9 bases. The CDR3 totals 13 residues. Trimming removed 9 bases from V and 6 bases from J; junction bases left unmatched: 6. Germline V gene data show CDR1 as SNHLY and CDR2 as FYNNEI. The chain's CDR3 is CASAGGGANEQFF. In DNA, the CDR3 is TGTGCCAGTGCGGGGGGGGGGGCCAATGAGCAGTTCTTC.

This clonotype has at least ten counts. V and J are TRBV6-1 and TRBJ1-2; TRBD1 might be the D (6 bases). This CDR3 region has 14 residues. Germline V gene sequence: CDR1 MNHNS, CDR2 SASEGT. Trimming took off 5 bases at V and 1 base at J, with 11 bases between the two ends. CDR3 coding DNA: TGTGCCAGCAGTTTAGCAGGGGATAACTATGGCTACACCTTC. It is translated as CASSLAGDNYGYTF.

In its sample, this clonotype was seen a few times. The chain couples TRBV7-9 to TRBJ1-4, with unresolved D. The germline V and J ends were trimmed by 5 bases and 4 bases, with 17 bases remaining between them. Germline CDR1 SEHNR, CDR2 FQNEAQ (reference sequence). This CDR3 comprises 16 residues. The CDR3 sequence is CASSLLGTEHNEKLFF. In DNA, the CDR3 is TGTGCCAGCAGCCTCCTGGGAACAGAGCATAATGAAAAACTGTTTTTT. Full variable domain (outside the CDR3, taken from reference TRBV7-9 and TRBJ1-4): DTGVSQNPRHKITKRGQNVTFRCDPISEHNRLYWYRQTLGQGPEFLTYFQNEAQLEKSRLLSDRFSAERPKGSFSTLEIQRTEQGDSAMYLCASSLLGTEHNEKLFFGSGTQLSVL.

This clonotype was detected ten times or more. The CDR3: CASIRTGPIYGYTF. The CDR3 nucleotides are TGTGCCAGCATTCGGACAGGGCCCATCTATGGCTACACCTTC. The gene calls are TRBV6-1 and TRBJ1-2; TRBD1 agrees at 8 bases. The CDR3 length is 14 residues. Trimming removed 7 bases from V and 4 bases from J; junction bases left unmatched: 8. CDR1 and CDR2 from the germline V gene are MNHNS and SASEGT.

The rearrangement uses TRBV7-3 and TRBJ2-3; D is perhaps TRBD1 (6 bases). CDR3 length equals 17 residues. V shed 7 bases and J shed 2 bases, with 22 bases lying between them. Germline-derived CDR1 and CDR2 are SGHTA and FQGTGA. The DNA of the CDR3 is TGTGCCAGCACCGCCAGTCTCGGGACACAGGCCACAGATACGCAGTATTTT. Residues: CASTASLGTQATDTQYF. Full variable domain (missing parts from reference TRBV7-3 and TRBJ2-3): GAGVSQTPSNKVTEKGKYVELRCDPISGHTALYWYRQSLGQGPEFLIYFQGTGAADDSGLPNDRFFAVRPEGSVSTLKIQRTERGDSAVYLCASTASLGTQATDTQYFGPGTRLTVL.

The chain joins TRBV3-1 to TRBJ2-7, with a possible D match to TRBD2 (6 bases). Trimming took off 4 bases at V and 0 bases at J, with 22 bases between the two ends. The germline CDR1 and CDR2 sequences are LGHDT and YNNKEL (reference sequence). CDR3 length: 18 amino acids. The CDR3 DNA reads as TGTGCCAGCAGCCGGGGGATCCCAACTCGGGGGAGCTCCTACGAGCAGTACTTC. This codes for CASSRGIPTRGSSYEQYF.

Many counts were recorded for this clonotype. This sequence joins TRBV7-3 and TRBJ2-1; 10 nucleotides line up with TRBD2. The CDR3 is made up of 18 amino acids. V dropped 4 bases and J dropped 7; count of bases not matched to a gene: 16. CDR1 is SGHTA and CDR2 is FQGTGA in the germline V gene. CDR3 bases: TGTGCCAGCAGCTCCGTTAAACTGACTAGCGGGTCGGGGAATGAGCAGTTCTTC. Translated, it gives CASSSVKLTSGSGNEQFF.

This clonotype appeared once. This may come from a read error, since a much larger clone is one base off. J is TRBJ2-2 and V is TRBV11-3; possibly TRBD2 for D (6 bases). The germline gives CDR1 SGHNT, CDR2 YENEEA. This CDR3 region has 15 residues. This chain's CDR3 is CASSLDLRNTGGLFF. Written as DNA, the CDR3 is TGTGCCAGCAGCTTAGATCTGAGAAACACCGGGGGGCTGTTTTTT.

CDR3 sequence: CASGLYSGWSDEQFF. CDR3 nucleotide sequence: TGTGCCAGCGGACTATATAGCGGGTGGAGCGATGAGCAGTTCTTC. The gene calls are TRBV19 and TRBJ2-1; 7 bases line up with TRBD2. This CDR3 is built from 15 residues. Germline V gene data show CDR1 as LNHDA and CDR2 as SQIVND (reference sequence). V lost 9 bases and J lost 8; bases outside the gene matches: 16. Based on the CDR3 plus reference TRBV19 and TRBJ2-1, the full variable domain is DGGITQSPKYLFRKEGQNVTLSCEQNLNHDAMYWYRQDPGQGLRLIYYSQIVNDFQKGDIAEGYSVSREKKESFPLTVTSAQKNPTAFYLCASGLYSGWSDEQFFGPGTRLTVL.

This clonotype was seen ten or more times. The DNA of the CDR3 is TGTGCCAGCAGTTCCAACCCCGGGACAGGGGCGGATACGCAGTATTTT. This codes for CASSSNPGTGADTQYF. The chain recombines TRBV6-2 or TRBV6-3 with TRBJ2-3; 10 bases are shared with TRBD1. The CDR3 extends over 16 amino acids. The junction had 10 bases not matched to a gene; V was cut back by 4 bases and J by 6 bases. Germline CDR1 MNHEY, CDR2 SVGEGT.

V usage is TRBV3-1 and J usage is TRBJ2-7; 9 bases align to TRBD1. The V and J ends lost 5 bases and 6 bases, in that order; junction bases with no gene match: 8. CDR1 and CDR2 from the germline V gene are LGHDT and YNNKEL (reference sequence). The CDR3 loop spans 14 amino acids. CDR3 loop: CASSKGQGQGEQYF. The CDR3 DNA is TGTGCCAGCAGCAAGGGACAGGGCCAAGGCGAGCAGTACTTC.

In this sample, this clonotype turned up many times. The J gene is TRBJ2-1, the V gene TRBV4-1; 8 nucleotides agree with TRBD1. In germline, CDR1 is MGHRA, CDR2 YSYEKL. The V segment lost 3 bases and the J segment 8 bases; nucleotides outside the gene matches: 15. This CDR3 has 17 amino acids. The CDR3 is CASSHPPTGVTDDEQFF. The CDR3 DNA follows: TGCGCCAGCAGCCATCCCCCGACAGGGGTGACCGACGATGAGCAGTTCTTC.

This clonotype was found many times. V usage is TRBV28 and J usage is TRBJ2-2, with 7 bases identical to TRBD2. With V trimmed by 8 bases and J by 5 bases, 8 bases remained unmatched. CDR1 and CDR2 from the germline V gene are MDHEN and SYDVKM. The CDR3 spans 14 residues. CDR3 in DNA: TGTGCCAGCGTGCGGGGAGGGAGGACCGGGGAGCTGTTTTTT. It translates to CASVRGGRTGELFF.

This clonotype was observed at least ten times. The chain links TRBV12-3 or TRBV12-4 to TRBJ2-7; 11 positions match TRBD2. The V segment lost 6 bases and the J segment 8 bases; nucleotides outside the gene matches: 21. This CDR3 is 18 amino acids long. The CDR3 sequence is CASSPGTSGSVERRKQYF. The CDR3 DNA reads TGTGCCAGCAGCCCAGGGACTAGCGGTTCTGTCGAGAGAAGGAAGCAGTACTTC.

This clonotype was observed at least ten times. CDR3 DNA: TGCAGTGCTAGACGATCAAGTGATCAGCCCCAGCATTTT. It specifies CSARRSSDQPQHF. The chain employs TRBV20-1 and TRBJ1-5; D ambiguous. The V and J ends lost 2 bases and 5 bases respectively, with 10 bases between them. The length of the CDR3 is 13 residues. Germline V gene data show CDR1 as DFQATT and CDR2 as SNEGSKA (reference sequence).

This clonotype showed up many times. This chain uses TRBV7-2 with TRBJ2-5; D perhaps matches TRBD1 (6 bases). Trimming pared 8 bases from V and 4 bases from J, leaving 14 bases between. The CDR3 is 13 residues long. From germline, CDR1 is SGHTA and CDR2 FQGNSA. This CDR3 is CASEFLGGETQYF. The CDR3 DNA reads TGTGCCAGCGAATTTTTAGGGGGAGAGACCCAGTACTTC.

The rearrangement uses TRBV9 and TRBJ1-1; no firm D call. V gave up 6 bases and J gave up 0 bases, with 12 bases separating them. The length of the CDR3 is 14 residues. Germline-derived CDR1 and CDR2 are SGDLS and YYNGEE. This CDR3 is CASNSGRLNTEAFF. DNA for the CDR3: TGTGCCAGCAACTCTGGGAGGCTGAACACTGAAGCTTTCTTT.

With respect to this clonotype: With a much larger clone just one base away, this may be a read error. The V gene is TRBV27, the J gene TRBJ2-1, with 7 bases that match TRBD2. This CDR3 region has 15 residues. With 5 bases clipped from V and 4 bases from J, the junction kept 8 bases outside the gene matches. Germline CDR1 and CDR2: MNHEY and SMNVEV (reference sequence). CDR3 nucleotides: TGTGCCAGCAGTCCCGGGGGACTATCTTACAATGAGCAGTTCTTC. Amino acids: CASSPGGLSYNEQFF.

Details on this clonotype: A read error may explain this, as a much larger clone is one base away. The final CDR3 position lacks the conserved phenylalanine or tryptophan, pointing to a likely read error. The chain employs TRBV28 and TRBJ1-5, with 11 bases that match TRBD1. V trimming: 5 bases; J trimming: 1 base; junction bases outside the gene matches: 4. This CDR3 has 16 residues. Germline CDR1 is MDHEN and CDR2 is SYDVKM. CDR3 residues: CASSTGQGASNQPQHS. The CDR3 DNA reads TGTGCCAGCAGTACAGGACAGGGGGCAAGCAATCAGCCCCAGCATTCT.

The chain has TRBV4-3 and TRBJ2-7; D may be TRBD1 (6 bases). CDR1 and CDR2 from the germline V gene are LGHNA and YSLEER. Trimming left V 1 base short and J 4 bases short, with 14 bases between. This CDR3 is built from 15 residues. DNA of the CDR3: TGCGCCAGCAGCCAAGCCCAGGGGATTGTGTACGAGCAGTACTTC. As protein: CASSQAQGIVYEQYF.

This clonotype occurred many times. The rearrangement uses TRBV15 and TRBJ2-1; a possible D gene is TRBD2 (7 bases). The length of the CDR3 is 18 residues. V was cut by 0 bases and J by 0 bases, with 15 bases left in between. Germline lookup yields CDR1 LNHNV and CDR2 YYDKDF (reference sequence). In DNA, the CDR3 is TGTGCCACCAGCAGAGACCCCGGGGGGACATACTCCTACAATGAGCAGTTCTTC. It yields the protein CATSRDPGGTYSYNEQFF.